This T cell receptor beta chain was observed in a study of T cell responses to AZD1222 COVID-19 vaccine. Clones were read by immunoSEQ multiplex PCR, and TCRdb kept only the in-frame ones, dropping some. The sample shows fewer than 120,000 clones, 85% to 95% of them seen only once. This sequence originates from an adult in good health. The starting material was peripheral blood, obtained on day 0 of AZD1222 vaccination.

CDR3 sequence reads: CASSLESGNTIYF. The CDR3 region has the DNA TGTGCCAGCAGCCTCGAATCTGGAAACACCATATATTTT. The chain links TRBV28 to TRBJ1-3; the D is unclear. This CDR3 has 13 amino acids. The germline CDR1 and CDR2 sequences are MDHEN and SYDVKM. The V and J ends lost 6 bases and 1 base respectively, with 7 bases between them.